This passage covers 19 T cell receptor beta chains from one sample sequenced in a study of blood T cells in healthy people across ages. A J-beta primer mix and a sample-barcoded 5' primer were used in a second PCR of roughly 7 to 12 cycles. From the 5' RACE reads, TCRdb called clonotypes with MiXCR, one entry per CDR3 protein. Here the sample spans 800,000 or so distinct CDR3 sequences, 25% being singletons. This sample was also put to use in a study of T cells of mothers and their children.

Sequenced sample: blood. The receptors derive from a boy younger than 18 in good health.

This chain connects TRBV4-3 to TRBJ2-1; 10 positions agree with TRBD2. Germline CDR1 is LGHNA and CDR2 is YSLEER. The CDR3 is 17 residues long. With 3 bases clipped from V and 3 bases from J, the junction kept 8 bases outside the gene matches. Here the CDR3 DNA reads TGCGCCAGCAGCCAGGGACTAGCGCCCAGGAACTACAATGAGCAGTTCTTC. Protein product: CASSQGLAPRNYNEQFF.

This clonotype was found a few times. The chain carries TRBV9 and TRBJ2-3, with 8 bases that match TRBD1. This CDR3 comprises 18 residues. Germline assignment: CDR1 SGDLS and CDR2 YYNGEE. V lost 3 bases and J lost 0; bases outside the gene matches: 12. The CDR3 DNA reads as TGTGCCAGCAGCGATAGGTACGGACAGGGCTCTAGCACAGATACGCAGTATTTT. It yields the protein CASSDRYGQGSSTDTQYF.

The rearrangement links TRBV6-5 to TRBJ2-7, with unresolved D. Trimming removed 5 bases from V and 4 bases from J, with 12 bases in between. The length of the CDR3 is 13 residues. CDR1 MNHEY and CDR2 SVGAGI come from the germline V gene. The CDR3 sequence is CASSTYPSYEQYF. DNA of the CDR3: TGTGCCAGCAGTACCTACCCAAGTTACGAGCAGTACTTC.

This sequence joins TRBV7-2 and TRBJ2-5; no clear D. The end of the DNA aligns better with TRBJ2-7, so the J call may be wrong. From germline, CDR1 is SGHTA and CDR2 FQGNSA. The CDR3 loop spans 15 amino acids. The DNA of the CDR3 is TGTGCCAGCAGCCGTGGCGGCGGCAATTCCTACGAGCAGTACTTC. It yields the protein CASSRGGGNSYEQYF.

The chain has TRBV12-5 and TRBJ2-6; D ambiguous. V was shortened by 4 bases and J by 1 base, with 14 bases between the two germline ends. This CDR3 has 17 residues. CDR1 is LGHNT and CDR2 is FRNRAP in the germline V gene. CDR3 in DNA: TGTGCTAGTGGTTCGAAGTTATGGCGGTCTGGGGCCAACGTCCTGACTTTC. Amino acids: CASGSKLWRSGANVLTF.

The sample holds a few counts of this clonotype. This rearrangement joins TRBV4-3 to TRBJ1-2, with D possibly TRBD1 on 6 matching bases. CDR3 length: 14 amino acids. Trimming removed 2 bases at V and 2 bases at J, with 9 bases between. Germline V gives CDR1 LGHNA, CDR2 YSLEER. The DNA of the CDR3 is TGCGCCAGCAGCCAAAGGGGGGTAAACTATGGCTACACCTTC. Translation gives CASSQRGVNYGYTF.

This clonotype came up a few times. Here the CDR3 DNA reads TGTGCCAGCAGCTTAAGCCTAGGGCCTTACGAGCAGTACTTC. It is translated as CASSLSLGPYEQYF. The chain links TRBV7-9 to TRBJ2-7; D unclear. V shed 2 bases and J shed 4 bases, with 12 bases lying between them. Germline CDR1 SEHNR, CDR2 FQNEAQ (reference sequence). The CDR3 sequence is 14 residues long. The variable domain in full, completed from reference TRBV7-9 and TRBJ2-7, reads DTGVSQNPRHKITKRGQNVTFRCDPISEHNRLYWYRQTLGQGPEFLTYFQNEAQLEKSRLLSDRFSAERPKGSFSTLEIQRTEQGDSAMYLCASSLSLGPYEQYFGPGTRLTVT.

The chain links TRBV2 to TRBJ2-5, with 7 positions matching TRBD2. The J call is uncertain, as TRBJ2-1 better fits the DNA end. Germline CDR1 and CDR2: SNHLY and FYNNEI. CDR3 length: 14 residues. The CDR3, as DNA: TGTGCCAGCAGTCTCCGGGGGGAGATCAATGAGCAGTTCTTC. It translates to CASSLRGEINEQFF.

In its sample, this clonotype was seen a few times. No DNA is shown, since the ends of the CDR3 on it are uncertain; the CDR3 is the one TCRdb lists. The rearrangement uses TRBV28 and TRBJ2-7; TRBD2, as called in the table, went unchecked against the DNA. The CDR3 has 19 amino acids, counting both end residues. CDR1 and CDR2 (germline): MDHEN, SYDVKM. The CDR3 reads CASSSSTSGRAYIGYEQYF.

This clonotype has a handful of counts. The chain uses TRBV28 and TRBJ2-7; D possibly corresponds to TRBD2 (6 bases). The CDR3 totals 16 residues. Trimming stripped 6 bases from V and 1 base from J, with 19 bases between. Germline lookup yields CDR1 MDHEN and CDR2 SYDVKM. The CDR3 bases are TGTGCCAGCAGAGCCCAAAGTAGCGGTAAATCCTACGAGCAGTACTTC. Encoded protein: CASRAQSSGKSYEQYF.

V gene TRBV11-2 combines with J gene TRBJ1-1; D unresolved. CDR3 length: 14 amino acids. V was cut by 5 bases and J by 4 bases, with 14 bases left in between. The germline CDR1 and CDR2 sequences are SGHAT and FQNNGV. In DNA, the CDR3 is TGTGCCAGCAGCCCAGAGACTCAGGTCACTGAAGCTTTCTTT. This codes for CASSPETQVTEAFF.

This clonotype has a handful of counts. This chain connects TRBV5-8 to TRBJ2-3; TRBD1 or TRBD2 may be the D gene (5 bases each). Per germline, CDR1 SGHTS and CDR2 YDEGEE. Trimming removed 4 bases at V and 2 bases at J, with 14 bases between. The CDR3 consists of 15 residues. This chain's CDR3 is CASSVPGRYTDTQYF. CDR3 DNA: TGTGCCAGCAGCGTCCCGGGACGCTACACAGATACGCAGTATTTT.

The chain uses TRBV12-3 or TRBV12-4 and TRBJ2-3, with a weak D call TRBD2 (8 bases). Trimming pared 1 base from V and 9 bases from J, leaving 23 bases between. This CDR3 contains 17 residues. CDR3 nucleotide sequence: TGTGCCAGCAGTTTAGGCGGGGGGACAGATCTTTCCGGGACGCAGTATTTT. It specifies CASSLGGGTDLSGTQYF.

V and J are TRBV6-2 or TRBV6-3 and TRBJ2-7; D is ambiguous. Germline CDR1 MNHEY, CDR2 SVGEGT. The CDR3 has 13 residues. V gave up 4 bases and J gave up 2 bases, with 9 bases separating them. This chain's CDR3 is CASSSKSTYEQYF. The CDR3 DNA sequence: TGTGCCAGCAGTTCCAAGTCCACCTACGAGCAGTACTTC.

This clonotype was counted a few times. The chain carries TRBV12-3 or TRBV12-4 and TRBJ1-4, with D unresolved. CDR3 length: 14 amino acids. V shed 5 bases and J shed 8 bases, with 15 bases lying between them. The CDR3 region is CASSPRANGEKLFF. The CDR3 DNA is TGTGCCAGCAGTCCCCGGGCGAACGGGGAAAAACTGTTTTTT.

The chain joins TRBV19 to TRBJ2-1; D ambiguous. The V gene's germline CDR1 is LNHDA and CDR2 SQIVND (reference sequence). The V gene lost 3 bases and the J gene lost 10 bases, with 7 bases spanning the gap. This CDR3 region has 11 residues. The CDR3 spells CASSIVDEQFF. The CDR3 nucleotides read TGTGCCAGTAGTATTGTGGACGAGCAGTTCTTC.

The chain joins TRBV7-2 to TRBJ1-5; D is undetermined. Trimming removed 4 bases at V and 3 bases at J, with 10 bases between. CDR1 and CDR2 from the germline V gene are SGHTA and FQGNSA. The CDR3 totals 14 residues. CDR3 sequence: CASSSGLLNQPQHF. CDR3 DNA sequence: TGTGCCAGCAGCTCCGGGCTACTCAATCAGCCCCAGCATTTT.

The chain combines TRBV6-2 or TRBV6-3 with TRBJ2-7; D unclear. The length of the CDR3 is 14 residues. Germline CDR1 and CDR2: MNHEY and SVGEGT. Trimming shortened V by 4 bases and J by 0 bases, and 10 bases separated the two germline ends. The CDR3 reads CASSLFPASYEQYF. The DNA for the CDR3 is TGTGCCAGCAGTTTGTTCCCAGCCTCCTACGAGCAGTACTTC.

The rearrangement uses TRBV12-3 or TRBV12-4 and TRBJ1-1; no reliable D call. Trimming stripped 1 base from V and 3 bases from J, with 12 bases between. The CDR3 extends over 15 amino acids. This CDR3 is CASSLGLGLDTEAFF. Here the CDR3 DNA reads TGTGCCAGCAGTTTAGGCCTCGGCCTGGACACTGAAGCTTTCTTT.